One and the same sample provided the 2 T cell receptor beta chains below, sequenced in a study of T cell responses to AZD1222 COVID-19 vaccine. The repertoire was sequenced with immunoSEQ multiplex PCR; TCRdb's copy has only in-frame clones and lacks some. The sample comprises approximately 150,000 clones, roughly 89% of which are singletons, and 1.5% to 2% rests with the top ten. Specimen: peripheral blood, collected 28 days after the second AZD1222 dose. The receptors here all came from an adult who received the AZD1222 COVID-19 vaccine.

CDR3 nucleotide sequence: TGTGCCAGCTCCTATCGGGCTTGGAGCGGCTACACCTTC. This translates into CASSYRAWSGYTF. The chain joins TRBV12-3 or TRBV12-4 to TRBJ1-2, with no clear D. Between the trimmed V and J ends, which lost 8 bases and 8 bases, there was a span of 18 bases. The CDR3 covers 13 residues.

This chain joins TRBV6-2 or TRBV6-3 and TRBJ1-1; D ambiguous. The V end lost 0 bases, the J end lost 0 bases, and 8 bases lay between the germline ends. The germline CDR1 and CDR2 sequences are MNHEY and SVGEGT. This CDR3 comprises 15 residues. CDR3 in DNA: TGTGCCAGCAGTTACTCGATTGACATGAACACTGAAGCTTTCTTT. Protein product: CASSYSIDMNTEAFF.